These 8 T cell receptor beta chains originate from one sample sequenced in a study of blood T cell repertoires in COVID-19. The protocol was immunoSEQ multiplex PCR, while the TCRdb copy is restricted to in-frame clones and leaves out a portion. The repertoire has over 200,000 clones, less than 90% of them found once; the top ten carry 1.9%. The source material was peripheral blood. The receptors here all came from a man aged 35-49 years with active or convalescent COVID-19.

The gene calls are TRBV4-1 and TRBJ1-4; 7 nucleotides align to TRBD1. CDR3 size: 17 residues. Germline assignment: CDR1 MGHRA and CDR2 YSYEKL. Germline trimming cut 1 base from V and 0 bases from J; bases unmatched to any gene: 5. Written as DNA, the CDR3 is TGCGCCAGCAGCCAAGCTCAGGGGGATGCAACTAATGAAAAACTGTTTTTT. It yields the protein CASSQAQGDATNEKLFF.

The V gene is TRBV5-5, the J gene TRBJ2-5, with 7 bases fitting TRBD2. V dropped 0 bases and J dropped 4; count of bases not matched to a gene: 3. Germline assignment: CDR1 SGHKS and CDR2 YYEKEE (reference sequence). The CDR3 sequence is 14 residues long. The CDR3: CASSLGPGGETQYF. For the CDR3, the DNA is TGTGCCAGCAGCTTGGGTCCGGGGGGAGAGACCCAGTACTTC. Drawing the rest from reference TRBV5-5 and TRBJ2-5, the complete variable domain is DAGVTQSPTHLIKTRGQQVTLRCSPISGHKSVSWYQQVLGQGPQFIFQYYEKEERGRGNFPDRFSARQFPNYSSELNVNALLLGDSALYLCASSLGPGGETQYFGPGTRLLVL.

CDR3 nucleotide sequence: TGTGCCATCAGTGAGTCCGTTGGCCCTGAAGCTTTCTTT. Its translation is CAISESVGPEAFF. J is TRBJ1-1 and V is TRBV10-3; D not certain. The length of the CDR3 is 13 residues. The germline V and J ends were trimmed by 0 bases and 6 bases, with 8 bases remaining between them. CDR1 is ENHRY, CDR2 SYGVKD, per germline.

As regards this clone: The DNA is omitted, as the CDR3 cannot be located on it reliably, and the CDR3 follows TCRdb's listing. The V gene is TRBV30, the J gene TRBJ1-1; the table names TRBD1, a call not compared with the DNA. The CDR3 has 12 amino acids, counting both end residues. The germline CDR1 and CDR2 sequences are GTSNPN and SVGIG (reference sequence). CDR3 sequence: CAWSVAFGASFF.

This chain links TRBV10-3 with TRBJ1-1; 7 nucleotides align to TRBD1. Germline CDR1 reads ENHRY; CDR2 reads SYGVKD. The CDR3 loop spans 13 amino acids. V was pared by 9 bases and J by 3 bases, with 7 bases of the junction left unmatched. The CDR3 coding sequence is TGTGCCATTGGACAGGAGCCTTACACTGAAGCTTTCTTT. Protein product: CAIGQEPYTEAFF.

The chain recombines TRBV5-6 with TRBJ1-1; 8 bases are a match to TRBD1. This CDR3 spans 15 amino acids. The V gene end was trimmed by 4 bases and the J gene end by 3 bases; junction bases not matched to a gene: 8. Germline assignment: CDR1 SGHDT and CDR2 YYEEEE. The CDR3 sequence: CASSADRGEYTEAFF. The CDR3 DNA follows: TGTGCCAGCAGCGCAGACAGGGGCGAGTACACTGAAGCTTTCTTT.

The chain carries TRBV23-1 and TRBJ1-4, with D unresolved. TRBV23-1 is marked as an open reading frame, function uncertain. The V and J ends lost 6 bases and 8 bases respectively, with 19 bases between them. The CDR3 is made up of 15 amino acids. The DNA for the CDR3 is TGCGCCAGCAGCCCGGCCTCACAGAGTCCAGAAAAACTGTTTTTT. Its protein is CASSPASQSPEKLFF.

The chain combines TRBV7-8 with TRBJ1-5; TRBD1 might be the D (6 bases). There are 16 residues in the CDR3. Germline CDR1 reads SGHVS; CDR2 reads FQNEAQ. The V end lost 5 bases, the J end lost 0 bases, and 14 bases lay between the germline ends. CDR3 region: CASSADRLNSNQPQHF. Here the CDR3 DNA reads TGTGCCAGCAGCGCTGACAGGTTAAATAGCAATCAGCCCCAGCATTTT. The variable domain in full, completed from reference TRBV7-8 and TRBJ1-5, reads GAGVSQSPRYKVAKRGQDVALRCDPISGHVSLFWYQQALGQGPEFLTYFQNEAQLDKSGLPSDRFFAERPEGSVSTLKIQRTQQEDSAVYLCASSADRLNSNQPQHFGDGTRLSIL.